This T cell receptor (beta chain) was documented in a study of blood T cell repertoires in COVID-19. For the study at large: Acute and convalescent COVID-19 specimens originated in the United States, Italy and Spain. Sources were T cells, B-cell-depleted T cells, or PBMCs; the material itself was cDNA or gDNA.

The V and J ends lost 0 bases and 1 base respectively, with 7 bases between them. The CDR3 length is 15 residues. Germline assignment: CDR1 MNHEY and CDR2 SVGAGI. As processed by the authors: Amplification of reference gene primers provided the estimated nucleated cell counts. The assay was immunoSEQ multiplex PCR, and TCRdb's table has in-frame clones only and misses some. V, J and clone size were drawn from that table, and D and trimming were deduced from the DNA. Among over 200,000 clones listed, approximately 84% were seen once. This clone has more than one count but fewer than ten. The sample consisted of peripheral blood. This sequence originates from a middle-aged man with active or convalescent COVID-19. The genes are TRBV6-5 and TRBJ1-3; TRBD1 is a possible D gene (5 bases). CDR3 loop: CASSYSQGSGNTIYF. The CDR3 region has the DNA TGTGCCAGCAGTTACTCCCAGGGATCTGGAAACACCATATATTTT.